This T cell receptor (beta chain) was found in a study of cytomegalovirus exposure and HLA in healthy donors. The CDR3 contains 12 residues. V was pared by 1 base and J by 8 bases, with 11 bases between. Germline-derived CDR1 and CDR2 are GTSNPN and SVGIG (reference sequence). Comment on this clone: Its antigen is not known.

The study ran its PCR with 60 Vbeta and 13 Jbeta primers. Libraries were prepared by immunoSEQ multiplex PCR; TCRdb keeps only in-frame clonotypes and omits some of them. The sample holds under 100,000 clones, less than 65% seen once. General study findings and limits: Later analysis placed DRB1 highest and HLA-C lowest in TCR association rates, which differed by HLA locus.

The TCR sequence derives from a woman in her 30s in good health and CMV-seropositive. Sequenced material: PBMCs. The gene calls are TRBV30 and TRBJ1-1, with D tentatively TRBD1 (6 bases). CDR3: CAWSGQVSEAFF. DNA of the CDR3: TGTGCCTGGAGTGGACAGGTTTCAGAAGCTTTCTTT.